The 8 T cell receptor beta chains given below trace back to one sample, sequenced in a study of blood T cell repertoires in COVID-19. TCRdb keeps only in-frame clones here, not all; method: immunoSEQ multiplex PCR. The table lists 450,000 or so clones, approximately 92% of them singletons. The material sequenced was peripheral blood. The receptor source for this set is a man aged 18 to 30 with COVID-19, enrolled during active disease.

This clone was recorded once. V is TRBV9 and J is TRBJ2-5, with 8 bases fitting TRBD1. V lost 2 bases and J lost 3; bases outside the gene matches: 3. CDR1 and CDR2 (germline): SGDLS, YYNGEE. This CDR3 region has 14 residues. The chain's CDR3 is CASSVGQGKETQYF. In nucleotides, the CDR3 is TGTGCCAGCAGCGTTGGACAGGGAAAAGAGACCCAGTACTTC. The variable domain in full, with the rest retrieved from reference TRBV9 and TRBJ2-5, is DSGVTQTPKHLITATGQRVTLRCSPRSGDLSVYWYQQSLDQGLQFLIQYYNGEERAKGNILERFSAQQFPDLHSELNLSSLELGDSALYFCASSVGQGKETQYFGPGTRLLVL.

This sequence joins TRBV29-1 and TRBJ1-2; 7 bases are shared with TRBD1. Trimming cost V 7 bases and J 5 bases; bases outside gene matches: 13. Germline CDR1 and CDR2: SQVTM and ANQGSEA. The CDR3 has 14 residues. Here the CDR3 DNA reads TGCAGCGCAAAGTCGGACAGGACTGGGTATGGCTACACCTTC. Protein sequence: CSAKSDRTGYGYTF.

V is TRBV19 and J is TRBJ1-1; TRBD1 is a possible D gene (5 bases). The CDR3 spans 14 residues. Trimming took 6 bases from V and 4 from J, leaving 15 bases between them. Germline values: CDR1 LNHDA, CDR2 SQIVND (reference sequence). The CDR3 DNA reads TGTGCCAGTAGCTGGGACTCGAGGGGCACTGAAGCTTTCTTT. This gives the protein CASSWDSRGTEAFF.

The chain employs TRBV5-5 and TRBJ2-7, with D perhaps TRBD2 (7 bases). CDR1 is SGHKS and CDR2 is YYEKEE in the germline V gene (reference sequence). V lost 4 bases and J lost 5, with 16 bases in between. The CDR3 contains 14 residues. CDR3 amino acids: CASSLGWGGDEQYF. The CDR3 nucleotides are TGTGCCAGCAGCCTTGGCTGGGGGGGCGACGAGCAGTACTTC. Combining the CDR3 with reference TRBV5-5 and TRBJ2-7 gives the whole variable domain DAGVTQSPTHLIKTRGQQVTLRCSPISGHKSVSWYQQVLGQGPQFIFQYYEKEERGRGNFPDRFSARQFPNYSSELNVNALLLGDSALYLCASSLGWGGDEQYFGPGTRLTVT.

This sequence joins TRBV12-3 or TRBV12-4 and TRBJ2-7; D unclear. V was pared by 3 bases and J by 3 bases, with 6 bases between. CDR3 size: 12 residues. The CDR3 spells CASSLGNYEQYF. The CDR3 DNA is TGTGCCAGCAGTTTGGGCAACTACGAGCAGTACTTC.

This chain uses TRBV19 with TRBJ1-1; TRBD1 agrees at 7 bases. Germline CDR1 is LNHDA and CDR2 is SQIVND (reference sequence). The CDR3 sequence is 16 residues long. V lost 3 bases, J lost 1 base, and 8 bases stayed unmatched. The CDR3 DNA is TGTGCCAGTAGTATCCTCCGGGGACAGAAGAACACTGAAGCTTTCTTT. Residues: CASSILRGQKNTEAFF.

DNA for the CDR3: TGCAGCGCTCCGGTAACAGGTGACTCGAACACCGGGGAGCTGTTTTTT. Translation: CSAPVTGDSNTGELFF. The chain employs TRBV29-1 and TRBJ2-2; weak D call: TRBD1 (5 bases). Germline V gene lookup returns CDR1 SQVTM and CDR2 ANQGSEA. CDR3 length: 16 amino acids. V was clipped by 7 bases and J by 0 bases, with 18 bases between them.

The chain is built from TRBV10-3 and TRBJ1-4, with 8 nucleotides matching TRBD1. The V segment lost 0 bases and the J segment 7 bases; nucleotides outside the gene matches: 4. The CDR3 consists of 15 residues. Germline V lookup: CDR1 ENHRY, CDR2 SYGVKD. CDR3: CAISESSTGGEKLFF. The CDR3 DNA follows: TGTGCCATCAGTGAGTCTTCAACAGGGGGTGAAAAACTGTTTTTT.